This T cell receptor beta chain was sequenced during a study of blood T cell repertoires in COVID-19. Study-wide context: There were acute and convalescent COVID-19 samples, and they came from the United States, Italy and Spain. Nucleic acid was either cDNA or gDNA, and it came from T cells, B-cell-depleted T cells, or PBMCs.

The CDR3 has 15 amino acids. V lost 5 bases, J lost 5 bases, and 7 bases stayed unmatched. CDR1 MNHEY and CDR2 SMNVEV come from the germline V gene (reference sequence). Authors' methods: Amplifying reference gene primers gave estimates of nucleated cell counts. The table came from immunoSEQ multiplex PCR; TCRdb's copy has only in-frame clones and leaves some out. V and J calls and clone size are given by that table; D and trimming were obtained from the DNA. The repertoire holds some 39,000 clones, with around 82% as singletons. Sample: peripheral blood. The receptor comes from a man aged 80 or over with acute or convalescent COVID-19. This sequence joins TRBV27 and TRBJ2-1; 9 bases align to TRBD2. CDR3 region: CASSPQAGGHNEQFF. The CDR3 nucleotides are TGTGCCAGCAGTCCTCAAGCGGGAGGCCACAATGAGCAGTTCTTC.